The 22 T cell receptor beta chains in this list originate from one sample, sequenced in a study of blood T cell repertoires in COVID-19. Profiled with immunoSEQ multiplex PCR; TCRdb holds only in-frame clones, not every one. The table shows 300,000 to 350,000 clones, with 80% to 90% occurring only once. The sample taken for sequencing was PBMCs or T cells enriched from blood (not recorded which). These receptors originate from a woman between 18 and 29 years old who had recovered from COVID-19.

The rearrangement links TRBV6-2 or TRBV6-3 to TRBJ1-2; maybe TRBD1 (6 bases). The CDR3 extends over 11 amino acids. The germline V gene has CDR1 MNHEY and CDR2 SVGEGT. V lost 4 bases to trimming and J lost 8 bases, with 8 bases between them. This chain's CDR3 is CASSWDTGYTF. DNA for the CDR3: TGTGCCAGCAGTTGGGACACCGGCTACACCTTC.

This sequence joins TRBV27 and TRBJ2-7, with D possibly being TRBD2 (6 bases). Germline CDR1 reads MNHEY; CDR2 reads SMNVEV (reference sequence). V lost 3 bases and J 4 bases, leaving 13 bases between the germline ends. This CDR3 is 14 amino acids long. This CDR3 is CASSFRRGRYEQYF. CDR3 in DNA: TGTGCCAGCAGTTTTCGGAGGGGTCGGTACGAGCAGTACTTC.

This sequence joins TRBV4-3 and TRBJ1-2; tentative D call: TRBD1 (6 bases). Germline values: CDR1 LGHNA, CDR2 YSLEER. With 4 bases removed from V and 4 bases from J, the gap between germline ends came to 22 bases. This CDR3 comprises 17 residues. CDR3 in DNA: TGCGCCAGCAGCCCAAGTCAAGCATCTGACAGGCCCTATGGCTACACCTTC. It specifies CASSPSQASDRPYGYTF.

This clone came up a few times. In DNA form, the CDR3 reads TGTGCCAGCTCACCAAGTGGAGACAGGAACTATGGCTACACCTTC. It encodes CASSPSGDRNYGYTF. V and J are TRBV18 and TRBJ1-2; a possible D gene is TRBD1 (6 bases). Germline V gene data show CDR1 as KGHSH and CDR2 as LQKENI. This CDR3 is 15 amino acids long. Trimming removed 2 bases from V and 2 bases from J, with 12 bases in between.

This clone was observed a single time. The V gene is TRBV7-9, the J gene TRBJ2-7; TRBD2 is a possible D gene (7 bases). V lost 5 bases and J lost 6, with 20 bases in between. The CDR3 covers 15 residues. CDR1 and CDR2 (germline): SEHNR, FQNEAQ (reference sequence). DNA of the CDR3: TGTGCCAGCAGCGCCGGGGGGCCTACGCCGTTCGAGCAGTACTTC. It encodes CASSAGGPTPFEQYF.

The chain employs TRBV27 and TRBJ1-5; weak D call: TRBD1 (5 bases). V was clipped by 6 bases and J by 7 bases, with 22 bases between them. The germline V gene has CDR1 MNHEY and CDR2 SMNVEV (reference sequence). CDR3 length: 16 amino acids. The CDR3 DNA reads TGTGCCAGCAGCGGAACGGGACTTCTCGGAGGACAGCCCCAGCATTTT. Its translation is CASSGTGLLGGQPQHF.

The chain has TRBV18 and TRBJ1-2; 8 bases are a match to TRBD1. Germline V gene sequence: CDR1 KGHSH, CDR2 LQKENI. The ends lost 5 bases at V and 3 bases at J; junction bases unmatched: 5. The CDR3 sequence is 14 residues long. CDR3 in DNA: TGTGCCAGCTCAGCAACGGACAGGGACTATGGCTACACCTTC. Translation: CASSATDRDYGYTF.

The count of this clone is one. The rearrangement joins TRBV6-2 or TRBV6-3 to TRBJ1-4, with D hard to call. Germline V CDR1 and CDR2: MNHEY, SVGEGT. This CDR3 region has 14 residues. Trimming took 5 bases from V and 6 from J, leaving 13 bases between them. CDR3 DNA sequence: TGTGCCAGCAGTATGAGCCGCGCTCATGAAAAACTGTTTTTT. Translating gives CASSMSRAHEKLFF.

This chain joins TRBV15 and TRBJ1-5; D call uncertain. The ends were cut back, 0 bases at V and 0 bases at J, with 3 bases in the middle. This CDR3 comprises 14 residues. Looked up from germline, CDR1 is LNHNV and CDR2 is YYDKDF (reference sequence). CDR3 amino acids: CATSRDYSNQPQHF. CDR3 bases: TGTGCCACCAGCAGAGATTATAGCAATCAGCCCCAGCATTTT. Combining the CDR3 with reference TRBV15 and TRBJ1-5 gives the whole variable domain DAMVIQNPRYQVTQFGKPVTLSCSQTLNHNVMYWYQQKSSQAPKLLFHYYDKDFNNEADTPDNFQSRRPNTSFCFLDIRSPGLGDTAMYLCATSRDYSNQPQHFGDGTRLSIL.

The chain's CDR3 is CASWGGLSYGYTF. The CDR3 DNA reads TGTGCCAGCTGGGGGGGTTTGAGCTATGGCTACACCTTC. V and J are TRBV27 and TRBJ1-2, with TRBD1 as a possible D gene (5 bases). V was cut by 8 bases and J by 4 bases, with 14 bases left in between. Germline CDR1 MNHEY, CDR2 SMNVEV (reference sequence). CDR3 size: 13 residues.

CDR3 sequence: CASSFQSPAGGEETQYF. DNA of the CDR3: TGTGCCAGCAGCTTTCAATCCCCAGCGGGGGGAGAAGAGACCCAGTACTTC. The gene calls are TRBV7-6 and TRBJ2-5; 9 bases are shared with TRBD2. Germline CDR1 reads SGHVS; CDR2 reads FNYEAQ. CDR3 length: 17 amino acids. Trimming cost V 3 bases and J 3 bases; bases outside gene matches: 11.

The rearrangement links TRBV6-5 to TRBJ1-2; maybe TRBD1 (5 bases). The V gene lost 5 bases and the J gene lost 4 bases, with 14 bases spanning the gap. CDR1 is MNHEY, CDR2 SVGAGI, per germline. CDR3 length: 14 residues. CDR3 region: CASSRTGVAYGYTF. The CDR3 coding sequence is TGTGCCAGCAGTCGAACAGGTGTGGCCTATGGCTACACCTTC.

The chain couples TRBV5-4 to TRBJ2-3; TRBD2 aligns across 13 bases. J was trimmed by 0 bases and V by 6 bases; bases with no gene match: 7. The germline gives CDR1 SGHNT, CDR2 YYREEE (reference sequence). This CDR3 is built from 17 residues. The CDR3 loop reads CASTPTSGGPSTDTQYF. In DNA, the CDR3 is TGTGCCAGCACCCCGACTAGCGGGGGGCCCAGCACAGATACGCAGTATTTT.

The chain has TRBV3-1 (or the pseudogene TRBV3-2) and TRBJ1-2; no clear D. The length of the CDR3 is 11 residues. Germline V gene data show CDR1 as LGHDT and CDR2 as YNNKEL (reference sequence). V was trimmed by 4 bases and J by 6 bases, leaving 6 bases between them. The CDR3 loop reads CASSLRDGYTF. CDR3 in DNA: TGTGCCAGCAGCCTTCGGGATGGCTACACCTTC.

The rearrangement links TRBV5-4 to TRBJ1-5, with D uncertain. The V end lost 5 bases, the J end lost 0 bases, and 6 bases lay between the germline ends. The V gene's germline CDR1 is SGHNT and CDR2 YYREEE (reference sequence). The CDR3 has 13 amino acids. The chain's CDR3 is CASSFNSNQPQHF. The CDR3 region has the DNA TGTGCCAGCAGTTTTAATAGCAATCAGCCCCAGCATTTT.

This rearrangement joins TRBV25-1 to TRBJ2-1; maybe TRBD2 (5 bases). The CDR3 spans 16 residues. Trimming pared 1 base from V and 0 bases from J, leaving 10 bases between. Germline V gene sequence: CDR1 MGHDK, CDR2 SYGVNS. The CDR3 DNA follows: TGTGCCAGCAGTGAATTGGGAGAAACCTCCTACAATGAGCAGTTCTTC. Residues: CASSELGETSYNEQFF.

The chain employs TRBV21-1 and TRBJ1-4; TRBD1, the D gene given by the table, was not confirmed from the DNA. TRBV21-1 is a pseudogene. The CDR3 covers 16 residues. The CDR3 DNA reads TGTGCCAGCAGCCCCACCCGCGTTTCAGGTAATGAAAAACTGTTTTTT. Its protein is CASSPTRVSGNEKLFF.

The rearrangement links TRBV30 to TRBJ2-3; 8 bases match TRBD2. There are 13 residues in the CDR3. Trimming removed 2 bases from V and 4 bases from J; junction bases left unmatched: 2. Germline lookup yields CDR1 GTSNPN and CDR2 SVGIG (reference sequence). The CDR3 is CAWSLGGADTQYF. The DNA of the CDR3 is TGTGCCTGGAGTCTCGGGGGGGCAGATACGCAGTATTTT.

The chain is built from TRBV2 and TRBJ2-2; TRBD2 might be the D (5 bases). Trimming stripped 7 bases from V and 4 bases from J, with 13 bases between. CDR3 length: 14 amino acids. Germline lookup yields CDR1 SNHLY and CDR2 FYNNEI. CDR3 amino acids: CASKRLAGTGELFF. DNA for the CDR3: TGTGCCAGCAAACGTCTAGCAGGCACCGGGGAGCTGTTTTTT.

In this sample, this clone turned up once. J is TRBJ2-3 and V is TRBV28, with a weak D call TRBD1 (6 bases). V was clipped by 10 bases and J by 4 bases, with 27 bases between them. This CDR3 spans 17 amino acids. Per germline, CDR1 MDHEN and CDR2 SYDVKM. For the CDR3, the DNA is TGTGCCACCAAACCCAGACCTCACAGGGTATGGTCAGATACGCAGTATTTT. Translated: CATKPRPHRVWSDTQYF.

The chain links TRBV27 to TRBJ1-5, with no clear D. The CDR3 loop spans 16 amino acids. Germline-derived CDR1 and CDR2 are MNHEY and SMNVEV (reference sequence). The V end was cut by 5 bases, the J end by 5 bases, with 19 bases between. DNA for the CDR3: TGTGCCAGCAGTCCAATAGAGGGTATCGTTGATCAGCCCCAGCATTTT. Its translation: CASSPIEGIVDQPQHF.

The V call is TRBV7-9, the J call TRBJ2-3; 9 bases are shared with TRBD1. The V segment lost 3 bases and the J segment 0 bases; nucleotides outside the gene matches: 10. CDR1 is SEHNR and CDR2 is FQNEAQ in the germline V gene (reference sequence). CDR3 length: 18 residues. CDR3 sequence: CASSLTQTGQGSTDTQYF. CDR3 DNA sequence: TGTGCCAGCAGCTTGACACAAACGGGACAGGGCAGCACAGATACGCAGTATTTT.